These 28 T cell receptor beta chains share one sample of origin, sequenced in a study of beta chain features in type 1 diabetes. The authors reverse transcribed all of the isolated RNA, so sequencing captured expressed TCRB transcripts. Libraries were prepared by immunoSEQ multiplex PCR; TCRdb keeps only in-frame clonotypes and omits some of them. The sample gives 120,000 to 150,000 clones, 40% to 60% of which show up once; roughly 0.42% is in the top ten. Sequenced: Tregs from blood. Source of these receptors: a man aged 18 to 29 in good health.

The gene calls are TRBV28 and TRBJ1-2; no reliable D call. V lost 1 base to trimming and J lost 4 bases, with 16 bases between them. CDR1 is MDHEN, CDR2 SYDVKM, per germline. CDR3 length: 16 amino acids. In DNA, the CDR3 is TGTGCCAGCAGTTTATTTTTACTAGGACGGATCTATGGCTACACCTTC. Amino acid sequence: CASSLFLLGRIYGYTF.

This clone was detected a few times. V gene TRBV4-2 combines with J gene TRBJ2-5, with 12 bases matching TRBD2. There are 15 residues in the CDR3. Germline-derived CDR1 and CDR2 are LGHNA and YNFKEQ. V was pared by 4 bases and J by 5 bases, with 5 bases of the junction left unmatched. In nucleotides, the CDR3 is TGTGCCAGCAGCCCCGGACTAGCGGGGAGGGAGACCCAGTACTTC. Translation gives CASSPGLAGRETQYF.

The CDR3 loop reads CASSPPGAGVNEQFF. CDR3 nucleotide sequence: TGTGCCAGCTCACCACCGGGAGCAGGAGTGAATGAGCAGTTCTTC. V usage is TRBV18 and J usage is TRBJ2-1; the D gene is possibly TRBD2 (5 bases). Germline lookup yields CDR1 KGHSH and CDR2 LQKENI. V lost 0 bases and J lost 7, with 13 bases in between. CDR3 length equals 15 residues.

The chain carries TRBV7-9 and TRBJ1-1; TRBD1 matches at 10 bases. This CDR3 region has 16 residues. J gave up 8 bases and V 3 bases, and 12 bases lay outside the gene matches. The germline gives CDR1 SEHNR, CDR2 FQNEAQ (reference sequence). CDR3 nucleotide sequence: TGTGCCAGCAGCTTTGGGACAGGGGCCTGGAGTCCCGAAGCTTTCTTT. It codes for CASSFGTGAWSPEAFF.

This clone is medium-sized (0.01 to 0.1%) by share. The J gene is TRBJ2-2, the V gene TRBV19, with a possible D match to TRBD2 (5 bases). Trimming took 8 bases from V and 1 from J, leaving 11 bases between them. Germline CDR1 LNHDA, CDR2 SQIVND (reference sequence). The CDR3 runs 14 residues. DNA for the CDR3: TGTGCCAGTCGGCGGGCGGTGAACACCGGGGAGCTGTTTTTT. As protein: CASRRAVNTGELFF.

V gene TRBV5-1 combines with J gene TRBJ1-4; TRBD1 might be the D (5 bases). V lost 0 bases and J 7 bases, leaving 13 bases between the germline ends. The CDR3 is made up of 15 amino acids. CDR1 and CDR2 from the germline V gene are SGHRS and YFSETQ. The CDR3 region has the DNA TGCGCCAGCAGCTTGGGAAAACGGGACTCTGAAAAACTGTTTTTT. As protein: CASSLGKRDSEKLFF.

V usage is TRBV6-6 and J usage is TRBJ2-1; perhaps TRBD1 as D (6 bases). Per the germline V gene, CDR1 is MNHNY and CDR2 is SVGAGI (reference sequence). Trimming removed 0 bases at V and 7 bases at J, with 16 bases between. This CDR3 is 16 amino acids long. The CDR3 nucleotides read TGTGCCAGCAGTTACTCGTGGGGGCAGGGTAGGAATGAGCAGTTCTTC. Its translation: CASSYSWGQGRNEQFF.

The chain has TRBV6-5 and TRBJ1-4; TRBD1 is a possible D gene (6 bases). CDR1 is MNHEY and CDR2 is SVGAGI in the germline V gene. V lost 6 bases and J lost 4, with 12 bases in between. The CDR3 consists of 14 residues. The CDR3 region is CASSRTGNNEKLFF. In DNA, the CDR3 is TGTGCCAGCAGCCGAACAGGGAATAATGAAAAACTGTTTTTT.

The CDR3 bases are TGTGCCTGGAGTGTATTCCCGACAGGCCAACCCCTCAATGAAAAACTGTTTTTT. Its translation is CAWSVFPTGQPLNEKLFF. V gene TRBV30 combines with J gene TRBJ1-4; D is perhaps TRBD1 (6 bases). The germline gives CDR1 GTSNPN, CDR2 SVGIG (reference sequence). CDR3 size: 18 residues. Trimming took off 0 bases at V and 5 bases at J, with 22 bases between the two ends.

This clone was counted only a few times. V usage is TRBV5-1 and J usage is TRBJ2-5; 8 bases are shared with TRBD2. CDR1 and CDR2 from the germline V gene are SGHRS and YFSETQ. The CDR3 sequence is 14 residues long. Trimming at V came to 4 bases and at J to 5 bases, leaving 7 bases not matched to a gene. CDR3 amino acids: CASSPGGVRETQYF. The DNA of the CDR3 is TGCGCCAGCAGCCCCGGGGGGGTCAGGGAGACCCAGTACTTC.

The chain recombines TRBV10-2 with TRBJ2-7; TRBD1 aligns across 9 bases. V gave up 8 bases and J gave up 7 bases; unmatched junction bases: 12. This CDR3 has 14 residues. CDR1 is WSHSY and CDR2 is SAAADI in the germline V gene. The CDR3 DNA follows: TGCGCCAGCCGCGCTTCCGGGACAGGGAAAGAGCAGTACTTC. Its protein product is CASRASGTGKEQYF.

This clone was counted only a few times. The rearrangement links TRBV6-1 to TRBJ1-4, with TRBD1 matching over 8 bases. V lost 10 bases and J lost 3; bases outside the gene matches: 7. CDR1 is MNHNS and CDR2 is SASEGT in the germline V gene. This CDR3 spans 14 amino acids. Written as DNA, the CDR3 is TGTGCCACTCCAGGGGGCGTCGCTAATGAAAAACTGTTTTTT. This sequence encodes CATPGGVANEKLFF.

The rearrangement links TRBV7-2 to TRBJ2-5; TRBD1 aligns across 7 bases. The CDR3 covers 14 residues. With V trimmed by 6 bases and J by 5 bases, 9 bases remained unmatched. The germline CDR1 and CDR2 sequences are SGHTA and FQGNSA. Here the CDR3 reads CASRGMTGMETQYF. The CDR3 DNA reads TGTGCCAGCAGGGGCATGACAGGGATGGAGACCCAGTACTTC.

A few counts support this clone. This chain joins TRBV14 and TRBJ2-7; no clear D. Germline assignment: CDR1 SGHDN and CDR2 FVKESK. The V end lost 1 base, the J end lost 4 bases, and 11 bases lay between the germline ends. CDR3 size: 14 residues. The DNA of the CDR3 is TGTGCCAGCAGCCAAGTGAGGAGACCGTACGAGCAGTACTTC. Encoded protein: CASSQVRRPYEQYF.

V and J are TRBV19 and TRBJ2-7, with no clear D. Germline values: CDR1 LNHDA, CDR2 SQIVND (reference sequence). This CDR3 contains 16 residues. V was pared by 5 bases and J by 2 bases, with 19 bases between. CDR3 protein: CASSSVRVENTYEQYF. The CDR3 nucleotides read TGTGCCAGTAGTTCCGTTCGGGTCGAAAATACCTACGAGCAGTACTTC.

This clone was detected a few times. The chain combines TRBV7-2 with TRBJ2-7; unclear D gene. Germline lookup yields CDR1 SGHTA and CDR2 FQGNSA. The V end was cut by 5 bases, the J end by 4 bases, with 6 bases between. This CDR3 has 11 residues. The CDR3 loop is CASSPSYEQYF. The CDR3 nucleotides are TGTGCCAGCAGCCCCTCTTACGAGCAGTACTTC.

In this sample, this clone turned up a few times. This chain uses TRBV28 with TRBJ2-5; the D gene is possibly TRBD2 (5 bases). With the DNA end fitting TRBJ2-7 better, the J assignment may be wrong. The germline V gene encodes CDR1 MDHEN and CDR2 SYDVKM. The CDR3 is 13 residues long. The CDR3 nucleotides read TGTGCCAGCAGTTTCGACGGGAACTACGAGCAGTACTTC. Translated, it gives CASSFDGNYEQYF.

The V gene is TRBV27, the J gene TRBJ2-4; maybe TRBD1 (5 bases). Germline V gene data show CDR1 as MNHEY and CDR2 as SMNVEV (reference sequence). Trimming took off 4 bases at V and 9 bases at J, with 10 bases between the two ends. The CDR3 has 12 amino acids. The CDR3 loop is CASSSGFGIQYF. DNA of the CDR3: TGTGCCAGCAGTTCAGGGTTTGGCATTCAGTACTTC.

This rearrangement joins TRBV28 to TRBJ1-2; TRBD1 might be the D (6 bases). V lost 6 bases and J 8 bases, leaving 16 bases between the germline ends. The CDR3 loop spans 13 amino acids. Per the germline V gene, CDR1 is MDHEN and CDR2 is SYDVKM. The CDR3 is CASRPTGRGGYTF. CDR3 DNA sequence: TGTGCCAGCAGGCCCACAGGGAGGGGAGGCTACACCTTC.

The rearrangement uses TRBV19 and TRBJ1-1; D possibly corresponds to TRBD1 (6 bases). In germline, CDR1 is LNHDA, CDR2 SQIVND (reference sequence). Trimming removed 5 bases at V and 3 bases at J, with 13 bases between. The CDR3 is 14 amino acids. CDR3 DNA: TGTGCCAGTAGTTCCCACAGGGAGCACACTGAAGCTTTCTTT. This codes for CASSSHREHTEAFF. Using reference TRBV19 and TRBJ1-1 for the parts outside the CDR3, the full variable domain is DGGITQSPKYLFRKEGQNVTLSCEQNLNHDAMYWYRQDPGQGLRLIYYSQIVNDFQKGDIAEGYSVSREKKESFPLTVTSAQKNPTAFYLCASSSHREHTEAFFGQGTRLTVV.

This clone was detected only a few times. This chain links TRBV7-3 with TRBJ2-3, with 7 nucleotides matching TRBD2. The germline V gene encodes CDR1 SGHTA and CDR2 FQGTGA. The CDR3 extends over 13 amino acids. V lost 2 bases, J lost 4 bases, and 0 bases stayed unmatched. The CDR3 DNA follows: TGTGCCAGCAGCTTAGGGGGGGCAGATACGCAGTATTTT. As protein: CASSLGGADTQYF. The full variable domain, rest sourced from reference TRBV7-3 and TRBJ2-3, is GAGVSQTPSNKVTEKGKYVELRCDPISGHTALYWYRQSLGQGPEFLIYFQGTGAADDSGLPNDRFFAVRPEGSVSTLKIQRTERGDSAVYLCASSLGGADTQYFGPGTRLTVL.

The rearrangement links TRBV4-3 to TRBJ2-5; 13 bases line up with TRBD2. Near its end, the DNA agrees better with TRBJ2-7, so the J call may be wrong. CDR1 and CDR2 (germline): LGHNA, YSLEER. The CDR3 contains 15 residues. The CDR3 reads CASSPRTSGGFEQYF. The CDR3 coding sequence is TGCGCCAGCAGCCCACGGACTAGCGGGGGCTTCGAGCAGTACTTC.

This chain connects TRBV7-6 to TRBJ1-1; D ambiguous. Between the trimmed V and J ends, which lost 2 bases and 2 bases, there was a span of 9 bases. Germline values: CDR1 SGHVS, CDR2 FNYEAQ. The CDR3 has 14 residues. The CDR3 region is CASSLWQVNTEAFF. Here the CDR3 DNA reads TGTGCCAGCAGCTTATGGCAGGTAAACACTGAAGCTTTCTTT.

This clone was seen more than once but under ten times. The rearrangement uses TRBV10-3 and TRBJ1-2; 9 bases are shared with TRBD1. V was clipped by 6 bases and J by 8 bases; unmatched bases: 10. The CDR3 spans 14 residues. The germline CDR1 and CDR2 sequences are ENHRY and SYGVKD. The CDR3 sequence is CAIRDSGTGYGYTF. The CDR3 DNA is TGTGCCATCAGAGATTCCGGGACAGGGTACGGCTACACCTTC.

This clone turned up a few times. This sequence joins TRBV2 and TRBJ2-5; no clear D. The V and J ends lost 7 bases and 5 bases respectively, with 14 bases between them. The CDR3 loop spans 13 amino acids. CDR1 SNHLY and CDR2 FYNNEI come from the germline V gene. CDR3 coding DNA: TGTGCCAGCATTTCATCGCGGATGGAGACCCAGTACTTC. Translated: CASISSRMETQYF.

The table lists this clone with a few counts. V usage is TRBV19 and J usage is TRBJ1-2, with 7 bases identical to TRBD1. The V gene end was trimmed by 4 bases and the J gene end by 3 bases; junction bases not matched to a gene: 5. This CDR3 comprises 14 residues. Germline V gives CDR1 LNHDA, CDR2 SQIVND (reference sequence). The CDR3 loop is CASSTNRGDYGYTF. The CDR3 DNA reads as TGTGCCAGTAGTACCAACAGGGGTGACTATGGCTACACCTTC.

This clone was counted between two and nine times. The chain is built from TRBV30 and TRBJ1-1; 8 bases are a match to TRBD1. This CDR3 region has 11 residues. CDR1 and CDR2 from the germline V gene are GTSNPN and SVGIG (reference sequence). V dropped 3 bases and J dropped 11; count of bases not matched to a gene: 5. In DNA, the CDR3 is TGTGCCTGGAGCCAGGGGGCTCAGGCTTTCTTT. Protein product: CAWSQGAQAFF. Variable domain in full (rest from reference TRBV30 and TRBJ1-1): SQTIHQWPATLVQPVGSPLSLECTVEGTSNPNLYWYRQAAGRGLQLLFYSVGIGQISSEVPQNLSASRPQDRQFILSSKKLLLSDSGFYLCAWSQGAQAFFGQGTRLTVV.

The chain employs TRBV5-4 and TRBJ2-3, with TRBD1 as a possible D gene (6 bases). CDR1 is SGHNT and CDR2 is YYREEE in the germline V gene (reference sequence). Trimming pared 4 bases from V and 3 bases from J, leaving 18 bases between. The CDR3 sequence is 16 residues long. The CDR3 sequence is CASSSPLQGGTDTQYF. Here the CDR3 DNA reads TGTGCCAGCAGCAGCCCCCTACAGGGTGGGACAGATACGCAGTATTTT.